Sequencing of this TCR beta chain was carried out in a study of blood T cells in healthy people across ages. On this clonotype itself: A read error may be the cause here, since a much bigger clone is one base away.

Primed by a sample-barcoded 5' primer and a J-beta primer mix, a second PCR proceeded for about 7 to 11 cycles. In TCRdb, the 5' RACE reads were re-called with MiXCR into one record per CDR3 protein. The sample lists 800,000 to 950,000 distinct CDR3 sequences; about 48% were seen once. Trimming removed 0 bases from V and 7 bases from J; junction bases left unmatched: 9. Germline V CDR1 and CDR2: SGDLS, YYNGEE. CDR3 size: 16 residues. The material sequenced was blood. The chain carries TRBV9 and TRBJ2-1; 8 nucleotides line up with TRBD2. This TCR came from a man younger than 45 in good health. This chain's CDR3 is CASSVGSRGGGNEQFF. The CDR3 bases are TGTGCCAGCAGCGTAGGCTCTCGGGGGGGCGGGAATGAGCAGTTCTTC.